This is a list of T cell receptor beta chains from one sample in a study of CD8+CD57+ T cells in acquired aplastic anemia. One entry per CDR3 protein results from TCRdb running MiXCR on the reads. The profile shows 150,000 or so distinct CDR3 sequences, 40% to 55% of them singletons. The specimen was sorted CD4+, CD8+, or CD8+CD57+ T cells (not recorded which) from PBMCs. The receptors were sampled from a human donor with aplastic anemia. Both conserved end residues are part of each CDR3. The D gene is left open where the match is weak. Not all rows give a size; the values are once, few, many and, for expanded clones, a class.

v_call	clone_size	d_call	j_call	cdr3_aa	cdr3_nt
TRBV2	many	NA	TRBJ1-4	CASYQGYNEKLFF	TGTGCCAGCTACCAAGGATATAATGAAAAACTGTTTTTT
TRBV24-1	once	NA	TRBJ2-5	CASSRTGSETQYF	TGTGCCAGCAGCCGTACAGGGTCAGAGACCCAGTACTTC
TRBV10-3	few	TRBD1	TRBJ2-7	CAISEPGTGGFSNEQYF	TGTGCCATCAGTGAGCCAGGGACAGGGGGCTTTAGTAATGAGCAGTACTTC
TRBV29-1	NA	NA	TRBJ2-1	CSVEKQGGHEQFF	TGCAGCGTTGAAAAACAGGGTGGGCATGAGCAGTTCTTC
TRBV20-1	NA	NA	TRBJ1-5	CSASLYSNQPQHF	TGCAGTGCTAGTCTCTATAGCAATCAGCCCCAGCATTTT
TRBV2	NA	NA	TRBJ1-2	CASSPEASHGYTF	TGTGCCAGCTCCCCTGAGGCAAGTCATGGCTACACCTTC
TRBV20-1	many	TRBD1	TRBJ1-1	CSARRPGTGIMNTEAFF	TGCAGTGCTAGACGACCCGGGACAGGGATCATGAACACTGAAGCTTTCTTT
TRBV3-1	many	NA	TRBJ2-5	CASSQVLRETQYF	TGTGCCAGCAGCCAAGTTCTGAGAGAGACCCAGTACTTC
TRBV19	NA	TRBD2	TRBJ2-1	CASSIPAGARNEQFF	TGTGCCAGTAGTATACCGGCGGGAGCTCGCAATGAGCAGTTCTTC
TRBV6-1	NA	TRBD1	TRBJ2-7	CASRGVDRSLYEQYF	TGTGCCAGCAGGGGCGTGGACAGGTCCCTCTACGAGCAGTACTTC
TRBV20-1	NA	TRBD1	TRBJ2-7	CSAPRQGGEQYF	TGCAGTGCCCCGAGACAGGGTGGCGAGCAGTACTTC
TRBV18	many	TRBD1	TRBJ1-2	CASSTRQGDGYTF	TGTGCCAGCTCGACAAGGCAGGGGGATGGCTACACCTTC
TRBV9	NA	TRBD1	TRBJ1-1	CASSGTGSRTEAFF	TGTGCCAGCAGCGGGACAGGATCGAGGACTGAAGCTTTCTTT
TRBV2	NA	NA	TRBJ2-5	CASSGTQYF	TGTGCCAGCAGTGGGACCCAGTACTTC
TRBV7-9	many	NA	TRBJ2-1	CASSLAIEQGTHNEQFF	TGTGCCAGCAGCTTAGCAATTGAACAGGGTACCCACAATGAGCAGTTCTTC
TRBV7-9	NA	NA	TRBJ2-1	CASSPGTDNEQFF	TGTGCCAGCAGCCCAGGGACTGACAATGAGCAGTTCTTC
TRBV15	many	NA	TRBJ2-2	CATSRDFGDGELFF	TGTGCCACCAGCAGAGATTTCGGCGACGGGGAGCTGTTTTTT
TRBV12-3/TRBV12-4	many	NA	TRBJ2-6	CASRGANVLTF	TGTGCCAGCAGGGGGGCCAACGTCCTGACTTTC
TRBV10-3	NA	TRBD1	TRBJ2-3	CVSRGGDRVDTQYF	TGTGTCTCAAGGGGGGGGGACAGGGTGGATACGCAGTATTTT
TRBV7-2	many	NA	TRBJ1-5	CASRLNTFGNQPQHF	TGTGCCAGCAGGCTTAACACTTTCGGCAATCAGCCCCAGCATTTT
TRBV6-5	many	TRBD2	TRBJ2-3	CASRSSGGTDTQYF	TGTGCCAGCAGGTCTAGCGGTGGCACAGATACGCAGTATTTT
TRBV19	once	NA	TRBJ1-6	CATGDSPLHF	TGTGCCACAGGGGATTCACCCCTCCACTTT
TRBV24-1	NA	NA	TRBJ2-7	CAIRGASDFDEQYF	TGTGCCATCAGGGGGGCCTCAGACTTCGACGAGCAGTACTTC
TRBV5-1	NA	NA	TRBJ2-5	CASSLVAGPGETQYF	TGCGCCAGCAGCTTGGTCGCTGGGCCGGGGGAGACCCAGTACTTC
TRBV19	NA	NA	TRBJ2-7	CASSPRDGAYEQYF	TGTGCCAGCAGCCCCCGGGATGGCGCCTACGAGCAGTACTTC
TRBV27	NA	NA	TRBJ1-2	CASSLVGSENYGYTF	TGTGCCAGCAGTTTGGTAGGGAGTGAGAACTATGGCTACACCTTC
TRBV7-9	NA	NA	TRBJ1-3	CASSPRAAIYF	TGTGCCAGCAGCCCTCGAGCCGCCATATATTTT
TRBV19	NA	TRBD2	TRBJ2-1	CASSKRNLAGGLHEQFF	TGTGCCAGTAGTAAGCGGAACCTAGCGGGTGGCCTTCATGAGCAGTTCTTC
TRBV5-1	NA	TRBD2	TRBJ2-5	CASSSPSGGAGETQYF	TGCGCCAGCAGCTCACCTAGCGGGGGGGCCGGGGAGACCCAGTACTTC
TRBV20-1	many	NA	TRBJ1-5	CSAGYLNQPQHF	TGCAGTGCAGGGTATCTCAATCAGCCCCAGCATTTT
TRBV6-5	few	NA	TRBJ1-1	CASSYQGGLGSEAFF	TGTGCCAGCAGTTACCAGGGAGGACTTGGGAGTGAAGCTTTCTTT
TRBV25-1	NA	TRBD2	TRBJ2-3	CASSDHGRTDTQYF	TGTGCCAGCAGTGATCACGGGAGGACAGATACGCAGTATTTT
TRBV10-1	many	TRBD2	TRBJ2-2	CASSEFASGTSNTGELFF	TGCGCCAGCAGTGAGTTTGCTAGCGGAACCTCGAACACCGGGGAGCTGTTTTTT
TRBV6-1	NA	NA	TRBJ2-3	CASSRTRDGSTDTQYF	TGTGCCAGCAGTCGAACCCGGGACGGATCCACAGATACGCAGTATTTT
TRBV10-3	many	TRBD2	TRBJ2-1	CATGTSGTSSYNEQFF	TGTGCCACCGGGACTAGCGGGACGAGCTCCTACAATGAGCAGTTCTTC
TRBV6-1	many	NA	TRBJ2-5	CASFRGEGQETQYF	TGTGCCAGCTTTAGGGGGGAGGGACAAGAGACCCAGTACTTC
TRBV7-6	NA	NA	TRBJ2-7	CASSLGPRNEQYF	TGTGCCAGCAGCTTAGGTCCCCGGAACGAGCAGTACTTC
TRBV7-9	NA	TRBD1	TRBJ1-1	CVSSPRTGVNTEAFF	TGTGTCAGTAGCCCTAGGACAGGAGTGAACACTGAAGCTTTCTTT
TRBV11-3	many	TRBD2	TRBJ2-5	CASSLGASGGETQYF	TGTGCCAGCAGCTTAGGGGCTAGCGGGGGAGAGACCCAGTACTTC
TRBV9	many	NA	TRBJ1-2	CASSPNPTVNYGYTF	TGTGCCAGCAGCCCCAACCCGACAGTCAACTATGGCTACACCTTC
TRBV29-1	many	NA	TRBJ2-1	CSASPYNEQFF	TGCAGCGCCAGCCCCTACAATGAGCAGTTCTTC
TRBV2	once	NA	TRBJ1-4	CASSQAGLREKLFF	TGTGCCAGCAGTCAGGCAGGTCTAAGGGAAAAACTGTTTTTT
TRBV15	NA	NA	TRBJ1-5	CATSRGQGVNQPQHF	TGTGCCACCAGCAGAGGTCAGGGCGTCAATCAGCCCCAGCATTTT
TRBV19	many	NA	TRBJ1-1	CASSIGPTMNTEAFF	TGTGCCAGTAGTATAGGCCCTACTATGAACACTGAAGCTTTCTTT
TRBV19	NA	TRBD1	TRBJ1-1	CASSFGTALNTEAFF	TGTGCCAGCAGCTTTGGGACAGCCTTGAACACTGAAGCTTTCTTT
TRBV15	NA	NA	TRBJ1-2	CATSRTQSDYGYTF	TGTGCCACCAGCAGAACCCAGAGTGACTATGGCTACACCTTC
TRBV19	NA	TRBD2	TRBJ2-1	CASGGLAEYNEQFF	TGTGCCAGTGGAGGACTAGCGGAATACAATGAGCAGTTCTTC
TRBV6-5	NA	NA	TRBJ1-2	CASSYKGLSNYGYTF	TGTGCCAGCAGTTACAAGGGGCTCTCTAACTATGGCTACACCTTC
TRBV12-3/TRBV12-4	many	NA	TRBJ2-1	CASSFGGKQFF	TGTGCCAGCAGTTTCGGGGGCAAGCAGTTCTTC
TRBV7-6	many	NA	TRBJ1-1	CASSLAWGGRTEAFF	TGTGCCAGCAGCTTAGCATGGGGTGGGCGGACTGAAGCTTTCTTT
TRBV2	few	NA	TRBJ2-3	CASSEARVLGTDTQYF	TGTGCCAGCAGTGAAGCGCGGGTTCTAGGCACAGATACGCAGTATTTT
TRBV15	NA	NA	TRBJ1-1	CATSSLGGARNTEAFF	TGTGCCACCAGCAGCTTGGGGGGGGCGCGGAACACTGAAGCTTTCTTT
TRBV6-1	NA	TRBD1	TRBJ1-1	CASIGTGGYTEAFF	TGTGCCAGCATCGGGACAGGGGGATACACTGAAGCTTTCTTT
TRBV12-3/TRBV12-4	many	NA	TRBJ1-2	CASSFGRTNYGYTF	TGTGCCAGCAGTTTCGGCCGGACTAACTATGGCTACACCTTC
TRBV5-4	NA	TRBD2	TRBJ2-5	CASSLVAGGRVETQYF	TGTGCCAGCAGCTTGGTAGCGGGGGGGCGGGTGGAGACCCAGTACTTC
TRBV10-3	NA	NA	TRBJ2-1	CAISEPTSRGSEQFF	TGTGCCATCAGTGAGCCGACGTCTAGGGGGAGTGAGCAGTTCTTC
TRBV24-1	NA	TRBD1	TRBJ1-1	CATSAGGTEAFF	TGTGCCACCAGTGCAGGGGGCACTGAAGCTTTCTTT
TRBV10-2	few	NA	TRBJ2-7	CASSVEGDRGEQYF	TGTGCCAGCAGCGTAGAGGGAGATAGGGGCGAGCAGTACTTC
TRBV15	NA	NA	TRBJ1-5	CATSRVGAAVDQPQHF	TGTGCCACCAGCAGAGTTGGGGCTGCAGTGGATCAGCCCCAGCATTTT
TRBV7-3	NA	NA	TRBJ1-6	CASSGTGPLHF	TGTGCCAGCAGCGGAACAGGGCCACTCCACTTT